This TCR beta chain was profiled in a study of beta chain features in type 1 diabetes. Every donor provided one heparinised blood draw, which averaged about 110 mL. Each sorted population was over 95% pure. J gave up 9 bases and V 2 bases, and 6 bases lay outside the gene matches. CDR1 is SGHTA, CDR2 FQGTGA, per germline. The CDR3 is 14 amino acids. Sequenced material consisted of expressed TCRB transcripts (all of the isolated RNA was reverse transcribed). TCRdb keeps only in-frame clones here, not all; method: immunoSEQ multiplex PCR. The sample carries around 130,000 clones, about 10% recorded once. Regarding the study as a whole: TCRB CDR3s were moderately but significantly shorter in Type 1 diabetes patients in all four CD4+ subsets.

As regards this clone: The antigen remains undetermined.

The V gene is TRBV7-3, the J gene TRBJ2-1; 8 bases line up with TRBD2. The receptor was isolated from a man aged 25 to 40 with type 1 diabetes. The source material was central memory CD4+ T cells from blood. CDR3 loop: CASSLGTSRLEQFF. DNA of the CDR3: TGTGCCAGCAGCTTAGGGACTAGTCGCCTTGAGCAGTTCTTC.